This T cell receptor beta chain came from a study of CD8+ T cells in alopecia areata. Points from the study as a whole: Clarity of TCR sharing across patients fell short of that in mice, possibly HLA-related. Greater clonality was observed in lesional scalp samples, especially alopecia totalis/universalis, versus normal scalp.

As for this clone: The target antigen is unknown.

The CDR3 is 16 residues long. With 4 bases clipped from V and 5 bases from J, the junction kept 12 bases outside the gene matches. Germline CDR1 and CDR2: MNHEY and SVGAGI. Following RNA extraction, reverse transcription yielded cDNA that acted as the sequencing template. Data came from immunoSEQ multiplex PCR; TCRdb stores just in-frame clones and leaves some out. The sample yields 110,000 or so clones, over 60% seen once. The chain uses TRBV6-5 and TRBJ2-5, with TRBD2 identical over 8 bases. The source of this sequence is a human donor in good health. Material for sequencing was CD4+ T cells sorted from blood. CDR3 nucleotide sequence: TGTGCCAGCAGTTCCTACCCCGGGGGGGTCCAGGAGACCCAGTACTTC. Translation: CASSSYPGGVQETQYF.